One sample yielded the 25 T cell receptor beta chains listed below, sequenced in a study of beta chain features in type 1 diabetes. Study observations and caveats: Shortening that was moderate but significant affected the TCRB CDR3s of Type 1 diabetes patients in all four CD4+ subsets.

cDNA synthesis used the whole RNA isolate, giving expressed TCRB sequences. Using immunoSEQ multiplex PCR, the repertoire was profiled, and TCRdb retains in-frame clones only, with some absent. The sample includes nearly 350,000 clones, roughly 8.8% seen only once; the top ten take approximately 1%. No cognate antigen is known for these TCRs. Source material: central memory CD4+ T cells from blood. The receptors derive from a man in his thirties or forties with type 1 diabetes.

This rearrangement joins TRBV4-3 to TRBJ2-5; D unclear. The ends were cut back, 1 base at V and 1 base at J, with 7 bases in the middle. CDR3 size: 14 residues. The V gene's germline CDR1 is LGHNA and CDR2 YSLEER. The CDR3 here is CASSQAGIQETQYF. In DNA, the CDR3 is TGCGCCAGCAGCCAAGCGGGCATCCAAGAGACCCAGTACTTC.

This clone was picked up many times. The CDR3 loop is CASSQDGEGYEQYF. The CDR3 coding sequence is TGCGCCAGCAGCCAGGACGGGGAGGGGTACGAGCAGTACTTC. The chain uses TRBV5-1 and TRBJ2-7; 7 bases map to TRBD2. V dropped 4 bases and J dropped 4; count of bases not matched to a gene: 8. Germline-derived CDR1 and CDR2 are SGHRS and YFSETQ. This CDR3 has 14 amino acids.

The CDR3 DNA sequence: TGTGCCAGCAGAAAAGACGTTTACTCCTACGAGCAGTACTTC. It yields the protein CASRKDVYSYEQYF. The V and J genes are TRBV2 and TRBJ2-7; D remains unclear. Germline CDR1 is SNHLY and CDR2 is FYNNEI. Trimming shortened V by 6 bases and J by 0 bases, and 12 bases separated the two germline ends. The CDR3 length is 14 residues.

The chain employs TRBV6-5 and TRBJ1-1; D not certain. V lost 6 bases, J lost 4 bases, and 12 bases lay in between. This CDR3 has 13 amino acids. The V gene's germline CDR1 is MNHEY and CDR2 SVGAGI. CDR3 residues: CASRERGSTEAFF. In DNA form, the CDR3 reads TGTGCCAGCAGGGAACGTGGGAGCACTGAAGCTTTCTTT.

This clone was observed at least ten times. J is TRBJ2-5 and V is TRBV5-1, with 10 bases matching TRBD2. Trimming took 4 bases from V and 5 from J; bases not matched to a gene: 17. Looked up from germline, CDR1 is SGHRS and CDR2 is YFSETQ. CDR3 length equals 18 residues. The CDR3 is CASSPAPPKRGGRETQYF. The CDR3 DNA is TGCGCCAGCAGCCCGGCCCCACCCAAGCGGGGGGGACGGGAGACCCAGTACTTC.

This chain connects TRBV7-2 to TRBJ2-3; no definite D call. In germline, CDR1 is SGHTA, CDR2 FQGNSA. V dropped 2 bases and J dropped 5 bases, with 8 bases sitting between them. The CDR3 runs to 13 residues. The CDR3 reads CASSLKGGDTQYF. DNA of the CDR3: TGTGCCAGCAGCTTAAAAGGCGGAGATACGCAGTATTTT.

This clone was recorded a few times. The chain carries TRBV7-9 and TRBJ1-4; D remains ambiguous. CDR3 size: 16 residues. With 5 bases removed from V and 8 bases from J, the gap between germline ends came to 21 bases. The V gene's germline CDR1 is SEHNR and CDR2 FQNEAQ (reference sequence). CDR3 DNA sequence: TGTGCCAGCAGCCTCAGCGGTCCCAGTGGTGGAGAAAAACTGTTTTTT. This gives the protein CASSLSGPSGGEKLFF.

This clone has just a few counts. V is TRBV5-1 and J is TRBJ1-1, with 8 bases fitting TRBD1. CDR1 is SGHRS and CDR2 is YFSETQ in the germline V gene. The CDR3 length is 13 residues. V dropped 3 bases and J dropped 6; count of bases not matched to a gene: 4. This CDR3 reads CASSSDRASEAFF. The CDR3 region has the DNA TGCGCCAGCAGCTCGGACAGGGCTTCTGAAGCTTTCTTT.

The rearrangement links TRBV9 to TRBJ1-5; possible D gene TRBD1, 5 bases. Looked up from germline, CDR1 is SGDLS and CDR2 is YYNGEE. Trimming stripped 0 bases from V and 6 bases from J, with 13 bases between. The CDR3 has 15 amino acids. CDR3 nucleotides: TGTGCCAGCAGCGTAGAAGCCGGGGGAGGTCAGCCCCAGCATTTT. This codes for CASSVEAGGGQPQHF.

This clone was observed a few times. This sequence joins TRBV11-2 and TRBJ1-1; no definite D call. V lost 0 bases and J lost 10, with 9 bases in between. The CDR3 has 12 residues. Germline V lookup: CDR1 SGHAT, CDR2 FQNNGV. The CDR3: CASSLDQGRAFF. The CDR3 bases are TGTGCCAGCAGCTTAGATCAAGGGCGAGCTTTCTTT.

The rearrangement joins TRBV7-2 to TRBJ2-5; D remains unclear. The CDR3 loop spans 13 amino acids. V lost 5 bases and J 4 bases, leaving 11 bases between the germline ends. Germline V gives CDR1 SGHTA, CDR2 FQGNSA. In DNA form, the CDR3 reads TGTGCCAGCAGCCCTGAGTGGGGAGAGACCCAGTACTTC. Its translation is CASSPEWGETQYF.

This clone was counted between two and nine times. This chain connects TRBV2 to TRBJ2-3; the match to TRBD2 covers 8 bases. The CDR3 extends over 14 amino acids. Germline CDR1 is SNHLY and CDR2 is FYNNEI. The V segment lost 6 bases and the J segment 8 bases; nucleotides outside the gene matches: 10. CDR3 residues: CASSQGLEGRTQYF. The CDR3 bases are TGTGCCAGCAGCCAGGGACTAGAAGGCCGTACGCAGTATTTT.

Ten or more counts support this clone. The chain combines TRBV29-1 with TRBJ2-7; 9 nucleotides align to TRBD2. The V segment lost 4 bases and the J segment 4 bases; nucleotides outside the gene matches: 5. The germline V gene encodes CDR1 SQVTM and CDR2 ANQGSEA. The CDR3 spans 13 residues. CDR3 sequence (DNA): TGCAGCGTTGCCGGGACTAGCTTATACGAGCAGTACTTC. It translates to CSVAGTSLYEQYF.

The chain links TRBV10-2 to TRBJ2-5; no clear D gene. V lost 8 bases, J lost 4 bases, and 8 bases lay in between. Germline assignment: CDR1 WSHSY and CDR2 SAAADI. The CDR3 spans 11 residues. The CDR3 region is CASGPTETQYF. The CDR3 DNA reads as TGCGCCAGCGGACCTACAGAGACCCAGTACTTC.

The chain carries TRBV29-1 and TRBJ2-2, with 9 bases aligning to TRBD1. Trimming at V came to 7 bases and at J to 3 bases, leaving 6 bases not matched to a gene. The length of the CDR3 is 14 residues. CDR1 and CDR2 (germline): SQVTM, ANQGSEA. CDR3 region: CSARQGDHTGELFF. DNA of the CDR3: TGCAGCGCCCGACAGGGGGATCACACCGGGGAGCTGTTTTTT.

This chain connects TRBV9 to TRBJ2-5, with D possibly matching TRBD1 (5 bases). Germline CDR1 is SGDLS and CDR2 is YYNGEE. V lost 3 bases and J lost 4, with 13 bases in between. The length of the CDR3 is 14 residues. CDR3 in amino acids: CASSEGNVGETQYF. The CDR3 DNA reads TGTGCCAGCAGCGAGGGGAACGTAGGAGAGACCCAGTACTTC.

The V call is TRBV7-8, the J call TRBJ2-5; D may be TRBD1 (6 bases). Between the trimmed V and J ends, which lost 5 bases and 5 bases, there was a span of 12 bases. Per germline, CDR1 SGHVS and CDR2 FQNEAQ. The CDR3 runs 13 residues. CDR3 sequence reads: CASSPTGRETQYF. Here the CDR3 DNA reads TGTGCCAGCAGCCCGACAGGCAGGGAGACCCAGTACTTC.

The chain uses TRBV25-1 and TRBJ1-4; TRBD1 agrees at 8 bases. The ends lost 3 bases at V and 8 bases at J; junction bases unmatched: 5. The germline CDR1 and CDR2 sequences are MGHDK and SYGVNS. The CDR3 consists of 14 residues. CDR3 residues: CASSDRGHREKLFF. CDR3 nucleotides: TGTGCCAGCAGTGACAGGGGGCATAGGGAAAAACTGTTTTTT.

The chain carries TRBV4-3 and TRBJ2-3; D not resolved. V lost 0 bases, J lost 6 bases, and 4 bases lay in between. The CDR3 length is 12 residues. Germline V CDR1 and CDR2: LGHNA, YSLEER. CDR3: CASSQDRDTQYF. The CDR3 nucleotides are TGCGCCAGCAGCCAAGATCGGGATACGCAGTATTTT.

The chain joins TRBV9 to TRBJ1-4; D remains unclear. The CDR3 consists of 14 residues. Trimming took off 3 bases at V and 5 bases at J, with 11 bases between the two ends. The V gene's germline CDR1 is SGDLS and CDR2 YYNGEE. CDR3 in DNA: TGTGCCAGCAGCGCTACGGACGGAAATGAAAAACTGTTTTTT. The encoded protein is CASSATDGNEKLFF.

This chain links TRBV29-1 with TRBJ1-5, with TRBD1 identical over 9 bases. Germline-derived CDR1 and CDR2 are SQVTM and ANQGSEA. The V gene end was trimmed by 6 bases and the J gene end by 3 bases; junction bases not matched to a gene: 3. The length of the CDR3 is 13 residues. The CDR3 DNA sequence: TGCAGCGTGGGGGACAGGGTCAATCAGCCCCAGCATTTT. Translating gives CSVGDRVNQPQHF.

At least ten counts were recorded for this clone. The chain recombines TRBV4-3 with TRBJ2-7; D is uncertain. CDR1 LGHNA and CDR2 YSLEER come from the germline V gene. V lost 1 base to trimming and J lost 1 base, with 8 bases between them. The CDR3 runs to 14 residues. The CDR3 DNA follows: TGCGCCAGCAGCCAAGTAGTCTCTTCCTACGAGCAGTACTTC. Translation gives CASSQVVSSYEQYF.

The chain carries TRBV5-1 and TRBJ2-1; 12 nucleotides line up with TRBD2. The length of the CDR3 is 16 residues. V lost 3 bases, J lost 5 bases, and 6 bases stayed unmatched. Per the germline V gene, CDR1 is SGHRS and CDR2 is YFSETQ. The chain's CDR3 is CASSYSTSGGDNEQFF. CDR3 nucleotides: TGCGCCAGCAGCTACTCGACTAGCGGGGGTGACAATGAGCAGTTCTTC.

This clone was picked up a small number of times. The chain is built from TRBV5-6 and TRBJ1-2, with D perhaps TRBD1 (5 bases). Deletions cut 3 bases from V and 12 bases from J, with 18 bases between. The CDR3 loop spans 13 amino acids. Looked up from germline, CDR1 is SGHDT and CDR2 is YYEEEE. This CDR3 is CASSSDKTYLHTF. CDR3 sequence (DNA): TGTGCCAGCAGCTCGGACAAGACGTACCTCCACACCTTC.

This CDR3 reads CASSLDRASYEQYF. CDR3 nucleotides: TGTGCCAGCAGCTTAGATAGGGCCTCCTACGAGCAGTACTTC. The chain has TRBV7-2 and TRBJ2-7; D uncertain. Looked up from germline, CDR1 is SGHTA and CDR2 is FQGNSA. The length of the CDR3 is 14 residues. The V and J ends lost 1 base and 0 bases respectively, with 7 bases between them.